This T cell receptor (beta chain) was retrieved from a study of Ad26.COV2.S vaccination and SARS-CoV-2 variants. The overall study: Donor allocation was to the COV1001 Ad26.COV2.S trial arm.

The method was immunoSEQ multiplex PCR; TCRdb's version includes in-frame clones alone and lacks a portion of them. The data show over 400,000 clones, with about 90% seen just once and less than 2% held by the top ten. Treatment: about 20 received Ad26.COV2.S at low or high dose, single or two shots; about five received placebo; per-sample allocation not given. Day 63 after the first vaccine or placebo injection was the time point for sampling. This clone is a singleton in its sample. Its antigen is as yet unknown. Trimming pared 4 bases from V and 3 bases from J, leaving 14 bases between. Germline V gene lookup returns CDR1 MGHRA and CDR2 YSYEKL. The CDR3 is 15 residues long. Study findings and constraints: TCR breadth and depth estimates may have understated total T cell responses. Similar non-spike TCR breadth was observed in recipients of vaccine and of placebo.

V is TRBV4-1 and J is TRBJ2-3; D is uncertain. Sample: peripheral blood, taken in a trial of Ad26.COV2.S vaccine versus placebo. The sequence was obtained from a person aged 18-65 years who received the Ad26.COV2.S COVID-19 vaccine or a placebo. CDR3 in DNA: TGCGCCAGCAGCCCCGACGGTTATCTAACAGATACGCAGTATTTT. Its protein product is CASSPDGYLTDTQYF.